Presented here are 2 T cell receptor beta chains from one specimen sequenced in a study of vaccination effects on CD4 cells after COVID-19. Before sequencing took place, the ViraFEST assay used viral peptide pools to expand antigen-specific CD4+ T cells. At the end of 9 to 11 days of culture, CD4+ T cells were isolated. Vaccinees lacked prior SARS-CoV-2 infection and tested negative for nucleocapsid antibodies. Libraries were prepared by immunoSEQ multiplex PCR; TCRdb keeps only in-frame clonotypes and omits some of them. The sample gives some 77,000 clones, over 65% of which show up once; 4% is in the top ten. For these TCRs, the target antigens are not known. The sequencing here drew on CD4+ T cells from PBMCs cultured with HCoV-OC43 spike peptides, taken before COVID-19 vaccination. Subset specified: HCoV-OC43 spike overlapping peptide pool stimulation. The receptors stem from a human donor who received a COVID-19 vaccine.

The J gene is TRBJ2-5, the V gene TRBV4-1; a possible D gene is TRBD1 (5 bases). V lost 3 bases and J 5 bases, leaving 19 bases between the germline ends. The germline gives CDR1 MGHRA, CDR2 YSYEKL. The CDR3 is 16 residues long. The CDR3 region is CASSHPDSSLGETQYF. CDR3 DNA sequence: TGCGCCAGCAGCCACCCAGACAGTTCCTTAGGGGAGACCCAGTACTTC.

The chain joins TRBV27 to TRBJ2-4; D gene ambiguous. This CDR3 region has 13 residues. Germline V CDR1 and CDR2: MNHEY, SMNVEV (reference sequence). V was trimmed by 6 bases and J by 7 bases, leaving 13 bases between them. The chain's CDR3 is CASSPLLGNIQYF. The CDR3 DNA follows: TGTGCCAGCAGCCCACTCCTGGGGAACATTCAGTACTTC.